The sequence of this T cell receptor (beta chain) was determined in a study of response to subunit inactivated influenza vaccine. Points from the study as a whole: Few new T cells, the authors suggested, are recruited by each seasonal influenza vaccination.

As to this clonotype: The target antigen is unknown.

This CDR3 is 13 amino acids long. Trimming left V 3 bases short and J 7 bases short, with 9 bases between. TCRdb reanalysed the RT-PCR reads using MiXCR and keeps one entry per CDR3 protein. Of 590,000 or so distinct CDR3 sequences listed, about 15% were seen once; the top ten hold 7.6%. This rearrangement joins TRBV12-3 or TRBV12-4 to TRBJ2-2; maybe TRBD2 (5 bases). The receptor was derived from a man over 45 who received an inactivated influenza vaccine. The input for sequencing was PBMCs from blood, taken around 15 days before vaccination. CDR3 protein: CASSLREFGELFF. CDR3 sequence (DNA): TGTGCCAGCAGTTTGAGGGAATTCGGGGAGCTGTTTTTT.